The rows below give T cell receptor beta chains drawn from one sample of a study of T cell responses to AZD1222 COVID-19 vaccine. The table came from immunoSEQ multiplex PCR; TCRdb's copy has only in-frame clones and leaves some out. The sample has around 100,000 clones, 70% to 90% seen once. The specimen was peripheral blood, collected 28 days after the second AZD1222 dose. The receptors come from an adult who received the AZD1222 COVID-19 vaccine. The CDR3 runs from the conserved cysteine through the conserved F or W. D genes are given only for firm matches. Only part of the rows carry a size: once, few, many, or a class if the clone is expanded.

.,TRBJ1-6,.,TRBV18,TGTGCCAGCTGCCCGATTACAGGGAATAATAATTCACCCCTCCACTTT,CASCPITGNNNSPLHF
TRBD1,TRBJ2-1,.,TRBV14,TGTGCCAGCAGCCAAGACCCGGGACAGGGTAGTACTGAGCAGTTCTTC,CASSQDPGQGSTEQFF
TRBD1,TRBJ2-1,.,TRBV6-5,TGTGCCAGCAGTACGGGACAGGGACACAATGAGCAGTTCTTC,CASSTGQGHNEQFF
.,TRBJ1-5,.,TRBV5-1,TGCGCCAGCAGCTTGGACAGGAGAGGACAGCCCCAGCATTTT,CASSLDRRGQPQHF
TRBD2,TRBJ2-5,.,TRBV4-1,TGCGCCAGCAGCCAATTGACTAGCGGGGGCCAAGAGACCCAGTACTTC,CASSQLTSGGQETQYF
TRBD2,TRBJ2-5,once,TRBV7-3,TGTGCCAGCAGCCCACGCAGCGGGAGGTCGGAGACCCAGTACTTC,CASSPRSGRSETQYF
.,TRBJ1-1,.,TRBV29-1,TGCAGCGTTGGACAGTTCACTGAAGCTTTCTTT,CSVGQFTEAFF
TRBD1,TRBJ1-4,.,TRBV7-2,TGTGCCAGCAGCTTAGCGCGAGGGGGCGATGAAAAACTGTTTTTT,CASSLARGGDEKLFF
TRBD1,TRBJ1-2,.,TRBV28,TGTGCCAGCAGTTCTCCGGGACAGCGAGCAACCTATGGCTACACCTTC,CASSSPGQRATYGYTF
.,TRBJ2-7,.,TRBV11-2,TGTGCCAGCAGCTTACGATGGGACAAAAACTACGAGCAGTACTTC,CASSLRWDKNYEQYF
TRBD2,TRBJ2-1,.,TRBV29-1,TGCAGCGTTGACGGACCAGGGACTAGCGGGAGCCCGAATGAGCAGTTCTTC,CSVDGPGTSGSPNEQFF
.,TRBJ1-1,.,TRBV11-2,TGTGCCAGCAGCTTAGTTAATGAAGTGAGCGCTTTCTTT,CASSLVNEVSAFF
.,TRBJ1-3,.,TRBV7-8,TGTGCCAGCAGCCTCAGCACTCAAGCGGGAAACACCATATATTTT,CASSLSTQAGNTIYF
.,TRBJ2-7,.,TRBV5-1,TGCGCCAGCAGCTTCCAATACGGCGGCGAGCAGTACTTC,CASSFQYGGEQYF
.,TRBJ2-1,.,TRBV5-8,TGTGCCAGCAGCTTCAGTAGGGAGCAGTTCTTC,CASSFSREQFF
.,TRBJ2-7,.,TRBV18,TGTGCCAGCTCACCACGAGGGGGAAGGACCTACGAGCAGTACTTC,CASSPRGGRTYEQYF
.,TRBJ1-1,.,TRBV4-1,TGCGCCAGCAGCCAAGCGGGCCAGGTCAGCACTGAAGCTTTCTTT,CASSQAGQVSTEAFF
.,TRBJ1-2,.,TRBV6-5,TGTGCCAGCAGTTACGGAGTAATTGGGAGCTACACCTTC,CASSYGVIGSYTF
TRBD1,TRBJ1-4,.,TRBV3-1/TRBV3-2,TGTGCCAGCAGCCAACCGGGACAGATTGGGGAAAAACTGTTTTTT,CASSQPGQIGEKLFF
TRBD2,TRBJ2-3,.,TRBV19,TGTGCCAGCACCAGGGTAGGAGGGGGAACTAGCGGGAGTCCGACGGGTACGCAGTATTTT,CASTRVGGGTSGSPTGTQYF
.,TRBJ1-5,.,TRBV7-8,TGTGCCAGCAGCTTTAATCGGGGCCAGCCCCAGCATTTT,CASSFNRGQPQHF
.,TRBJ1-2,once,TRBV11-2,TGTGCCAGCAGCGACCCGACCGGGCACCGCAGTGGCTACACCTTC,CASSDPTGHRSGYTF
.,TRBJ2-7,.,TRBV19,TGTGCCAGTAGTCCCGGGGCCTACGAGCAGTACTTC,CASSPGAYEQYF
TRBD2,TRBJ2-1,.,TRBV5-4,TGTGCCAGCAGCTTGGGCGGGAGCTCCTACAATGAGCAGTTCTTC,CASSLGGSSYNEQFF
.,TRBJ2-1,.,TRBV5-6,TGTGCCAGCAGCTCTACCAACAGGGACCTTGGTGAGCAGTTCTTC,CASSSTNRDLGEQFF
.,TRBJ2-1,.,TRBV5-1,TGCGCCAGCAGCTCCGGGACTTCCTTCTACAATGAGCAGTTCTTC,CASSSGTSFYNEQFF
.,TRBJ2-7,.,TRBV4-1,TGCGCCAGCAGCCAAGAGGTTTGGGCTAGCGATACAACTAACTCCTACGAGCAGTACTTC,CASSQEVWASDTTNSYEQYF
.,TRBJ1-2,.,TRBV7-9,TGTGCCAGCAGCTTATATCAGGGGCGCGGGAAAATCTATGGCTACACCTTC,CASSLYQGRGKIYGYTF
.,TRBJ1-2,.,TRBV10-3,TGTGCCATCACTAGCCTCGACCGCGGGGGTGGCTACACCTTC,CAITSLDRGGGYTF
.,TRBJ2-2,.,TRBV30,TGTGCCTGGAGACAGGGACATGCACTCGGGGAGCTGTTTTTT,CAWRQGHALGELFF
.,TRBJ1-1,.,TRBV27,TGTGCCAGCAGGAGGGGGGGGAACACTGAAGCTTTCTTT,CASRRGGNTEAFF
TRBD2,TRBJ2-1,.,TRBV24-1,TGTGCCACCGGCCGGGACTACAACAATGAGCAGTTCTTC,CATGRDYNNEQFF
.,TRBJ2-2,.,TRBV6-5,TGTGCCAGCAGTTACGGGAGGAACACCGGGGAGCTGTTTTTT,CASSYGRNTGELFF
.,TRBJ2-7,.,TRBV18,TGTGCCAGCTCACGAGGGGGGGCCGAGCAGTACTTC,CASSRGGAEQYF
TRBD1,TRBJ1-4,.,TRBV6-5,TGTGCCAGCAGTAGGACAGGGAATGAAAAACTGTTTTTT,CASSRTGNEKLFF
.,TRBJ2-7,.,TRBV28,TGTGCCAGCAGCTCCACCCGTAGGTATCAGTACTTC,CASSSTRRYQYF
TRBD1,TRBJ1-2,.,TRBV19,TGTGCCAGTAGTAGGGACAGTGCCTATGGCTACACCTTC,CASSRDSAYGYTF
.,TRBJ2-3,.,TRBV7-8,TGTGCCAGCAGCTTTCGGACAGCAGCAGATACGCAGTATTTT,CASSFRTAADTQYF
.,TRBJ1-2,.,TRBV15,TGTGCCACCAGCAGAGATCCCGAGACTACAAACTATGGCTACACCTTC,CATSRDPETTNYGYTF
.,TRBJ1-1,.,TRBV29-1,TGCAGCGTCGCCTCCCCGGGACGCACGAAGGGAGAAGCTTTCTTT,CSVASPGRTKGEAFF
.,TRBJ1-1,few,TRBV4-3,TGCGCCAGCAGCCAAGTTCAGGGGAGTGAAGCTTTCTTT,CASSQVQGSEAFF
.,TRBJ1-2,.,TRBV20-1,TGCAGTGCTAATCAGGGGAATGGCTACACCTTC,CSANQGNGYTF
.,TRBJ2-5,.,TRBV3-1/TRBV3-2,TGTGCCAGCAGCCAACCCGGCCAGGGCGGGGAGACCCAGTACTTC,CASSQPGQGGETQYF
TRBD2,TRBJ2-5,.,TRBV5-1,TGCGCCAGCAGCTTGGGCTGGACGGGAGGGCCAGGAGAGACCCAGTACTTC,CASSLGWTGGPGETQYF
TRBD1,TRBJ1-3,.,TRBV5-6,TGTGCCAGCAGCTCACTTAGGACAGGTTTCTCTGGAAACACCATATATTTT,CASSSLRTGFSGNTIYF